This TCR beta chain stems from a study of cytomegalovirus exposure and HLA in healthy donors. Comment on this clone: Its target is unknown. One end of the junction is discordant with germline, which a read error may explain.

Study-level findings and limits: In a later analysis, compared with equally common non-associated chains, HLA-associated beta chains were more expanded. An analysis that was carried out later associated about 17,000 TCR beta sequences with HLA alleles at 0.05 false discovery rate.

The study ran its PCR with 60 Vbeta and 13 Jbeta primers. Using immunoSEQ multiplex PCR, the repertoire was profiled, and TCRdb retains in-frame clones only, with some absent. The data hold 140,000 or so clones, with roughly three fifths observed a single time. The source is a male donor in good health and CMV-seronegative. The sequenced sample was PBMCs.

The CDR3 sequence: CASSVSQGRNGYPF. CDR3 sequence (DNA): TGTGCCAGCAGTGTCTCACAGGGACGGAATGGCTACCCCTTC. J is TRBJ1-2 and V is TRBV2, with D maybe TRBD1 (6 bases). Germline V CDR1 and CDR2: SNHLY, FYNNEI. The length of the CDR3 is 14 residues.